This TCR beta chain was captured by sequencing in a study of T cells expressing NK-cell markers. With the 5' RACE reads reprocessed, TCRdb shows one record per CDR3 protein and no DNA. With about 450,000 distinct CDR3 sequences in the sample, the ten largest clones hold about 7.1%. CDR1 and CDR2 from the germline V gene are SGHTA and FQGNSA. There are 13 residues in the CDR3. The receptor's source is a woman between 18 and 75 years old in good health. The sequencing sample was made of blood T cells: a sorted CD56 or NKG2C T cell subset, CD4+ or CD8+ T cells, or bulk PBMC T cells (not recorded which). The chain carries TRBV7-2 and TRBJ1-2; TCRdb lists TRBD1, though no DNA is available to test this call. The CDR3 here is CASSPEGFYGYTF.